Listed below are T cell receptor beta chains from one sample, sequenced in a study of identical twins. Using its own MiXCR run on the 5' RACE reads, TCRdb lists one record per CDR3 protein. The sample gives 400,000 to 550,000 distinct CDR3 sequences, 20% to 25% of which show up once; roughly 3% is in the top ten. These data were also reused for a study on T cells expressing NK-cell markers.

Sequencing was done on a sample of CD4+ T cells sorted from blood. The receptors originated from a woman aged 18-29 years in good health. Each CDR3 is given without its conserved first and last residue.

J gene	V gene	CDR3 protein
TRBJ2-1	TRBV20-1	SARAYGLAGYNEQF
TRBJ2-1	TRBV27	ASSSPAAAHNEQF
TRBJ2-2	TRBV12-3/TRBV12-4	ASSLHRASTGELF
TRBJ2-3	TRBV20-1	SASPPVRDTQY
TRBJ2-7	TRBV20-1	SASSPSYEQY
TRBJ2-3	TRBV10-3	AIGTSGSTDTQY
TRBJ2-1	TRBV5-1	ASSPGTSGDYNEQF
TRBJ2-3	TRBV21-1	ASSKGWGSSTDTQY
TRBJ1-1	TRBV5-1	ASGVQGTEAF
TRBJ2-1	TRBV10-3	AISESSPPSGEQF
TRBJ2-1	TRBV10-3	AISEGTVPF
TRBJ2-7	TRBV12-3/TRBV12-4	ASSFRDRSPSGEQY
TRBJ2-5	TRBV10-2	ASTLRWLETQY
TRBJ2-7	TRBV6-2/TRBV6-3	ASSRPQTVTYEQY
TRBJ2-1	TRBV20-1	SAMSGTSYNEQF
TRBJ2-2	TRBV4-1	ASRRTGSNTGELF